The next 23 T cell receptor beta chains were all read from a single sample in a study of CD8+ T cells in alopecia areata. Reverse transcription of extracted RNA yielded cDNA, which provided the sequencing template. Measured with immunoSEQ multiplex PCR; TCRdb has only the in-frame clones, and not every one. This sample has about 4,200 clones, with under 70% found just once. Sequences were obtained from skin. The receptors were sampled from a human donor in good health.

Only one count was recorded for this clone. The chain employs TRBV10-2 and TRBJ2-1; D perhaps matches TRBD2 (6 bases). CDR1 and CDR2 from the germline V gene are WSHSY and SAAADI. The CDR3 contains 15 residues. V lost 3 bases and J lost 2, with 11 bases in between. CDR3 sequence: CASSEGTGAYNEQFF. The CDR3 nucleotides read TGCGCCAGCAGTGAAGGAACGGGAGCCTACAATGAGCAGTTCTTC.

This chain connects TRBV5-6 to TRBJ2-3; D uncertain. Between the trimmed V and J ends, which lost 4 bases and 2 bases, there was a span of 11 bases. CDR1 is SGHDT and CDR2 is YYEEEE in the germline V gene. The CDR3 runs 14 residues. The CDR3, as DNA: TGTGCCAGCAGCCGTGAGGCAGCCACAGATACGCAGTATTTT. This codes for CASSREAATDTQYF.

The gene calls are TRBV6-1 and TRBJ2-1; TRBD1 aligns across 9 bases. The CDR3 runs 15 residues. Germline CDR1 reads MNHNS; CDR2 reads SASEGT. The trim removed 2 bases at V and 8 bases at J, leaving 7 bases unmatched. Here the CDR3 reads CASSERAGQGYEQFF. Here the CDR3 DNA reads TGTGCCAGCAGTGAAAGGGCGGGACAGGGCTATGAGCAGTTCTTC.

The genes are TRBV6-5 and TRBJ1-2; D may be TRBD1 (5 bases). Trimming stripped 5 bases from V and 6 bases from J, with 16 bases between. CDR1 is MNHEY, CDR2 SVGAGI, per germline. This CDR3 is built from 14 residues. The chain's CDR3 is CASSVFRGSDGYTF. The CDR3 DNA reads as TGTGCCAGCAGTGTTTTTCGGGGGAGTGATGGCTACACCTTC.

V gene TRBV11-2 combines with J gene TRBJ2-3; 7 bases map to TRBD2. This CDR3 has 18 residues. The germline gives CDR1 SGHAT, CDR2 FQNNGV. The trim removed 5 bases at V and 1 base at J, leaving 15 bases unmatched. The CDR3 bases are TGTGCCAGCAGCCTCCTCCCAAGCGGGACGTACGGCACAGATACGCAGTATTTT. Translated: CASSLLPSGTYGTDTQYF. Combining the CDR3 with reference TRBV11-2 and TRBJ2-3 gives the whole variable domain EAGVAQSPRYKIIEKRQSVAFWCNPISGHATLYWYQQILGQGPKLLIQFQNNGVVDDSQLPKDRFSAERLKGVDSTLKIQPAKLEDSAVYLCASSLLPSGTYGTDTQYFGPGTRLTVL.

This clone was seen only a few times. This rearrangement joins TRBV5-5 to TRBJ2-7, with D possibly being TRBD1 (6 bases). The CDR3 totals 17 residues. Germline CDR1 reads SGHKS; CDR2 reads YYEKEE (reference sequence). The V end lost 3 bases, the J end lost 0 bases, and 19 bases lay between the germline ends. CDR3 nucleotides: TGTGCCAGCAGCTACAGACCGACAGGACAACTCTCCTACGAGCAGTACTTC. As protein: CASSYRPTGQLSYEQYF.

This rearrangement joins TRBV6-1 to TRBJ2-7; tentative D call: TRBD1 (6 bases). From germline, CDR1 is MNHNS and CDR2 SASEGT. V shed 6 bases and J shed 7 bases, with 16 bases lying between them. This CDR3 has 13 amino acids. CDR3 in amino acids: CASSPLDRIEQYF. The CDR3 DNA reads as TGTGCCAGCAGCCCCCTAGACAGGATTGAGCAGTACTTC.

The chain recombines TRBV5-1 with TRBJ2-7; D might be TRBD2 (6 bases). The CDR3 has 13 residues. Germline lookup yields CDR1 SGHRS and CDR2 YFSETQ. V gave up 4 bases and J gave up 2 bases, with 10 bases separating them. The CDR3 here is CASSPGTPYEQYF. The CDR3 nucleotides are TGCGCCAGCAGCCCCGGGACTCCCTACGAGCAGTACTTC. Full variable domain (missing parts from reference TRBV5-1 and TRBJ2-7): KAGVTQTPRYLIKTRGQQVTLSCSPISGHRSVSWYQQTPGQGLQFLFEYFSETQRNKGNFPGRFSGRQFSNSRSEMNVSTLELGDSALYLCASSPGTPYEQYFGPGTRLTVT.

This clone was picked up one time. V is TRBV7-8 and J is TRBJ2-3, with no clear D. Trimming pared 0 bases from V and 5 bases from J, leaving 9 bases between. CDR3 size: 14 residues. Germline loops: CDR1 SGHVS, CDR2 FQNEAQ. In DNA, the CDR3 is TGTGCCAGCAGCTTAGCAGGAGACCGAGATACGCAGTATTTT. It encodes CASSLAGDRDTQYF.

This clone is a singleton in its sample. The chain carries TRBV19 and TRBJ2-2; TRBD1 agrees at 9 bases. Germline CDR1 and CDR2: LNHDA and SQIVND (reference sequence). With V trimmed by 6 bases and J by 2 bases, 4 bases remained unmatched. This CDR3 is 15 amino acids long. The CDR3 DNA reads as TGTGCCAGTAGAGAGGGACAGGGAAACACCGGGGAGCTGTTTTTT. This sequence encodes CASREGQGNTGELFF.

The chain uses TRBV2 and TRBJ2-3, with 7 bases lining up with TRBD2. CDR3 length: 14 residues. Losses at the gene ends were 6 bases for V and 1 base for J; bases not matched to a gene: 4. Germline V CDR1 and CDR2: SNHLY, FYNNEI. DNA for the CDR3: TGTGCCAGCAGGGCGGCGGGAGGCACAGATACGCAGTATTTT. Translating gives CASRAAGGTDTQYF.

The chain employs TRBV27 and TRBJ1-1; a possible D gene is TRBD1 (5 bases). Trimming pared 5 bases from V and 5 bases from J, leaving 12 bases between. CDR3 length equals 13 residues. The germline CDR1 and CDR2 sequences are MNHEY and SMNVEV (reference sequence). CDR3 coding DNA: TGTGCCAGCAGTCCTTCCAGGGTGACTGAAGCTTTCTTT. Residues: CASSPSRVTEAFF.

This chain joins TRBV4-2 and TRBJ2-2, with a weak D call TRBD2 (5 bases). This CDR3 is built from 18 residues. V was trimmed by 0 bases and J by 3 bases, leaving 17 bases between them. The V gene's germline CDR1 is LGHNA and CDR2 YNFKEQ. CDR3 sequence: CASSQDRGVLKDTGELFF. The DNA of the CDR3 is TGTGCCAGCAGCCAAGATCGGGGAGTACTAAAGGACACCGGGGAGCTGTTTTTT.

This clone was seen a handful of times. The gene calls are TRBV5-1 and TRBJ2-1, with TRBD1 as a possible D gene (6 bases). Trimming left V 3 bases short and J 5 bases short, with 15 bases between. Germline-derived CDR1 and CDR2 are SGHRS and YFSETQ. This CDR3 is 15 amino acids long. As DNA, the CDR3 is TGCGCCAGCAGCTCGGCCGGGACACCAAACAATGAGCAGTTCTTC. Amino acid sequence: CASSSAGTPNNEQFF.

This clone was detected once. This chain connects TRBV27 to TRBJ2-3; D not certain. V lost 4 bases and J lost 3, with 11 bases in between. This CDR3 region has 14 residues. Germline V lookup: CDR1 MNHEY, CDR2 SMNVEV (reference sequence). In nucleotides, the CDR3 is TGTGCCAGCAGTTCGCGGCCACTGACAGATACGCAGTATTTT. Its protein is CASSSRPLTDTQYF.

The sample holds a few counts of this clone. Written as DNA, the CDR3 is TGCAGCGTTGGAAGCAGGGTGGATGAGCAGTTCTTC. Translated, it gives CSVGSRVDEQFF. The J gene is TRBJ2-1, the V gene TRBV29-1, with D perhaps matching TRBD1 (5 bases). The CDR3 totals 12 residues. Germline CDR1 and CDR2: SQVTM and ANQGSEA. V lost 4 bases to trimming and J lost 8 bases, with 12 bases between them.

There are a few counts of this clone. The J gene is TRBJ2-3, the V gene TRBV6-5; D call uncertain. This CDR3 region has 11 residues. Trimming pared 4 bases from V and 6 bases from J, leaving 5 bases between. Germline V lookup: CDR1 MNHEY, CDR2 SVGAGI. In nucleotides, the CDR3 is TGTGCCAGCAGTTCGCTTGATACGCAGTATTTT. Translated, it gives CASSSLDTQYF.

The chain is built from TRBV28 and TRBJ2-1; 13 bases map to TRBD2. Looked up from germline, CDR1 is MDHEN and CDR2 is SYDVKM. CDR3 length: 15 residues. Trimming took 4 bases from V and 9 from J; bases not matched to a gene: 6. The CDR3 sequence: CASSSPGLAGLEQFF. The CDR3 nucleotides read TGTGCCAGCAGTTCCCCGGGACTAGCGGGACTTGAGCAGTTCTTC.

In its sample, this clone was seen a few times. The genes are TRBV5-4 and TRBJ2-5; D is unresolved. This CDR3 is built from 14 residues. V was clipped by 0 bases and J by 0 bases, with 6 bases between them. Germline CDR1 is SGHNT and CDR2 is YYREEE (reference sequence). CDR3 protein: CASSLGLDQETQYF. For the CDR3, the DNA is TGTGCCAGCAGCTTGGGACTGGACCAAGAGACCCAGTACTTC.

The chain employs TRBV29-1 and TRBJ2-5; 11 bases map to TRBD2. The germline gives CDR1 SQVTM, CDR2 ANQGSEA. This CDR3 spans 14 amino acids. Losses at the gene ends were 7 bases for V and 5 bases for J; bases not matched to a gene: 9. The CDR3 DNA sequence: TGCAGCGGGGGGACTAGCGGAGCCTCGGAGACCCAGTACTTC. This gives the protein CSGGTSGASETQYF.

The chain combines TRBV28 with TRBJ2-3; D gene ambiguous. The V end was cut by 4 bases, the J end by 0 bases, with 11 bases between. The CDR3 is made up of 15 amino acids. From germline, CDR1 is MDHEN and CDR2 SYDVKM. The CDR3: CASSSARASTDTQYF. CDR3 bases: TGTGCCAGCAGTTCCGCAAGAGCTAGCACAGATACGCAGTATTTT.

V gene TRBV6-1 combines with J gene TRBJ2-1; D is undetermined. The V and J ends lost 2 bases and 0 bases respectively, with 8 bases between them. The CDR3 runs to 15 residues. In germline, CDR1 is MNHNS, CDR2 SASEGT. Here the CDR3 DNA reads TGTGCCAGCAGTGAACAGGCGGTCTCCTACAATGAGCAGTTCTTC. As protein: CASSEQAVSYNEQFF.

On this clone: This same CDR3 is encoded by further DNA sequences in the sample. CDR3 residues: CASGARGPREKLFF. For the CDR3, the DNA is TGTGCCAGCGGGGCCAGGGGGCCTCGGGAAAAACTGTTTTTT. The chain uses TRBV6-5 and TRBJ1-4; 8 positions agree with TRBD1. The germline V gene has CDR1 MNHEY and CDR2 SVGAGI. The CDR3 sequence is 14 residues long. V shed 8 bases, J shed 8 bases, and the junction held 10 bases outside the gene matches.